This T cell receptor beta chain stems from a study of neurological immune-mediated disorders. TCRdb fed the 5' RACE reads into MiXCR, producing one record per CDR3 protein. The sample has around 41,000 distinct CDR3 sequences; around 13% are singletons. Libraries from sorted cells each used around 920,000 CD4+ or CD8+ T cells. Germline CDR1 and CDR2: DFQATT and SNEGSKA (reference sequence). CDR3 length: 15 amino acids. Deletions cut 4 bases from V and 7 bases from J, with 17 bases between. The sample holds many counts of this clonotype. Material: CD4+ T cells from blood. The clonotype originates from a woman aged 55-69 years with HTLV-1-associated myelopathy (HAM/TSP). The gene calls are TRBV20-1 and TRBJ1-6; D may be TRBD1 (5 bases). CDR3 protein: CSANGPGTANSPLHF. In nucleotides, the CDR3 is TGCAGTGCTAACGGGCCCGGGACGGCGAATTCACCCCTCCACTTT.